Presented here are 27 T cell receptor beta chains from one specimen sequenced in a study of neurological immune-mediated disorders. Using its own MiXCR run on the 5' RACE reads, TCRdb lists one record per CDR3 protein. The sample lists about 120,000 distinct CDR3 sequences, around 3% occurring once. The sequencing sample was made of PBMCs. All receptors come from a woman aged 25 to 39 with multiple sclerosis.

This clonotype was counted many times. The genes are TRBV7-2 and TRBJ2-1; D is tentatively TRBD1 or TRBD2 (6 bases each). The CDR3 extends over 13 amino acids. Germline values: CDR1 SGHTA, CDR2 FQGNSA. CDR3 nucleotide sequence: TGTGCGAGTCGGCCGGGACCGGGGGCTGAGCAGTTCTTC. This codes for CASRPGPGAEQFF.

This clonotype has a count of ten or more. The chain links TRBV4-1 to TRBJ2-1; TRBD1 matches 9 bases. Germline CDR1 and CDR2: MGHRA and YSYEKL. The junction had 8 bases not matched to a gene; V was cut back by 1 base and J by 7 bases. The CDR3 is 16 amino acids. The CDR3 DNA reads TGCGCCAGCAGCCAAGTCCCGGGACAGGGTTGGAATGAGCAGTTCTTC. Translated, it gives CASSQVPGQGWNEQFF.

This clonotype was counted at least ten times. This sequence joins TRBV11-2 and TRBJ1-1; 7 bases fit TRBD1. This CDR3 has 14 amino acids. With V trimmed by 3 bases and J by 3 bases, 4 bases remained unmatched. The germline V gene has CDR1 SGHAT and CDR2 FQNNGV. Here the CDR3 DNA reads TGTGCCAGCAGCTTGAGGGGGCACGACACTGAAGCTTTCTTT. Translated, it gives CASSLRGHDTEAFF.

There are many counts of this clonotype. V gene TRBV7-9 combines with J gene TRBJ2-5; D perhaps matches TRBD1 (6 bases). CDR3 length equals 15 residues. CDR1 SEHNR and CDR2 FQNEAQ come from the germline V gene (reference sequence). The V and J ends lost 5 bases and 2 bases respectively, with 15 bases between them. Here the CDR3 reads CASSTGQTHQETQYF. CDR3 DNA sequence: TGTGCCAGCAGCACCGGACAGACTCATCAAGAGACCCAGTACTTC.

This clonotype occurred many times. The rearrangement joins TRBV20-1 to TRBJ2-7; 11 nucleotides match TRBD1. With 3 bases clipped from V and 4 bases from J, the junction kept 8 bases outside the gene matches. Germline loops: CDR1 DFQATT, CDR2 SNEGSKA (reference sequence). This CDR3 region has 15 residues. The CDR3 sequence is CSASDPGTGGYEQYF. CDR3 DNA sequence: TGCAGTGCTAGCGATCCGGGGACAGGGGGGTACGAGCAGTACTTC.

There are many counts of this clonotype. This chain joins TRBV6-2 or TRBV6-3 and TRBJ1-5; possibly TRBD1 for D (5 bases). Germline V CDR1 and CDR2: MNHEY, SVGEGT. V was trimmed by 0 bases and J by 4 bases, leaving 10 bases between them. The CDR3 length is 15 residues. The CDR3 reads CASSYSVRGNQPQHF. The CDR3 DNA reads as TGTGCCAGCAGTTACTCGGTCCGGGGGAATCAGCCCCAGCATTTT.

The sample holds many counts of this clonotype. This chain joins TRBV7-2 and TRBJ2-7, with D possibly TRBD2 on 5 matching bases. CDR1 is SGHTA, CDR2 FQGNSA, per germline. Trimming removed 3 bases from V and 1 base from J, with 7 bases in between. The CDR3 sequence is 13 residues long. The CDR3 loop reads CASSFSGSYEQYF. The CDR3 DNA reads as TGTGCCAGCAGCTTTTCGGGGTCCTACGAGCAGTACTTC.

This clonotype occurred many times. The rearrangement uses TRBV20-1 and TRBJ1-1, with D tentatively TRBD1 (5 bases). Germline assignment: CDR1 DFQATT and CDR2 SNEGSKA (reference sequence). Trimming took off 6 bases at V and 8 bases at J, with 10 bases between the two ends. CDR3 size: 10 residues. For the CDR3, the DNA is TGCAGTGCCAGACAGCAGGAAGCTTTCTTT. It codes for CSARQQEAFF.

As for this clonotype: This CDR3 fails to terminate in the conserved phenylalanine or tryptophan, so it likely reflects a read error. The chain employs TRBV12-3 or TRBV12-4 and TRBJ2-5; D remains ambiguous. V dropped 6 bases and J dropped 5 bases, with 10 bases sitting between them. The CDR3 consists of 12 residues. The DNA for the CDR3 is TGTGCCAGCAGCCACCTGAGGGAGACCCAGTACAAC. Amino acids: CASSHLRETQYN.

This clonotype has a count of ten or more. V is TRBV28 and J is TRBJ2-3; the D gene is possibly TRBD2 (5 bases). The V end was cut by 5 bases, the J end by 3 bases, with 18 bases between. Germline values: CDR1 MDHEN, CDR2 SYDVKM. The CDR3 consists of 16 residues. The CDR3 region is CASSPHLRVNTDTQYF. CDR3 DNA sequence: TGTGCCAGCAGTCCTCACCTGCGGGTTAATACAGATACGCAGTATTTT.

There are many counts of this clonotype. This chain connects TRBV7-8 to TRBJ2-1, with 7 bases identical to TRBD1. Trimming at V came to 4 bases and at J to 1 base, leaving 10 bases not matched to a gene. This CDR3 region has 17 residues. Germline loops: CDR1 SGHVS, CDR2 FQNEAQ. The CDR3 region has the DNA TGTGCCAGCAGCTACTATTCAGGGGGTGATTCCTACAATGAGCAGTTCTTC. Translated, it gives CASSYYSGGDSYNEQFF.

The sample holds many counts of this clonotype. This chain connects TRBV5-1 to TRBJ1-1; D is perhaps TRBD1 (6 bases). V was trimmed by 4 bases and J by 5 bases, leaving 21 bases between them. Germline V gene data show CDR1 as SGHRS and CDR2 as YFSETQ. The CDR3 runs to 16 residues. CDR3 bases: TGCGCCAGCAGCCCCCCAGGGGAGGGATCGGGGACTGAAGCTTTCTTT. Protein product: CASSPPGEGSGTEAFF.

This clonotype has at least ten counts. This sequence joins TRBV29-1 and TRBJ2-4; TRBD1 might be the D (5 bases). Trimming removed 3 bases from V and 7 bases from J, with 10 bases in between. There are 12 residues in the CDR3. The germline V gene has CDR1 SQVTM and CDR2 ANQGSEA. The CDR3 DNA reads as TGCAGCGTTGAGGCAGGGCTGAACATTCAGTACTTC. It yields the protein CSVEAGLNIQYF.

This clonotype was observed at least ten times. The chain links TRBV20-1 to TRBJ2-1; D remains unclear. Germline CDR1 reads DFQATT; CDR2 reads SNEGSKA (reference sequence). The CDR3 contains 15 residues. V was clipped by 7 bases and J by 8 bases, with 24 bases between them. This CDR3 is CSVQSGSSPSYEQFF. The CDR3 nucleotides are TGCAGTGTCCAGTCCGGGTCCTCCCCAAGCTATGAGCAGTTCTTC.

The sample holds many counts of this clonotype. CDR3 residues: CSGLLAGSYEQYF. The CDR3 nucleotides read TGCAGTGGCCTACTAGCGGGGTCCTACGAGCAGTACTTC. The chain uses TRBV20-1 and TRBJ2-7; 10 bases map to TRBD2. The CDR3 covers 13 residues. V lost 7 bases to trimming and J lost 1 base; unmatched junction nucleotides: 4. Germline V gene lookup returns CDR1 DFQATT and CDR2 SNEGSKA (reference sequence).

Many counts were recorded for this clonotype. This sequence joins TRBV12-3 or TRBV12-4 and TRBJ2-7; D gene ambiguous. Trimming took 3 bases from V and 1 from J, leaving 10 bases between them. CDR3 size: 14 residues. The CDR3 loop reads CASSFSSTSYEQYF. The CDR3 DNA reads as TGTGCCAGCAGTTTCTCCAGTACTTCCTACGAGCAGTACTTC.

This clonotype appeared many times. The chain links TRBV15 to TRBJ2-1; perhaps D is TRBD1 or TRBD2 (5 bases each). The germline V gene has CDR1 LNHNV and CDR2 YYDKDF (reference sequence). Deletions cut 1 base from V and 0 bases from J, with 10 bases between. This CDR3 is 16 amino acids long. The CDR3 nucleotides read TGTGCCACCAGCAGAGGGGCAGGGAGCTCCTACAATGAGCAGTTCTTC. Translation: CATSRGAGSSYNEQFF.

Of note for this clonotype: This may arise from a read error, as a much more abundant clone is one base away. In nucleotides, the CDR3 is TGTGCCAGCAGCTTATTCAAGGGTGACTATGGCTACACCTTC. Its protein is CASSLFKGDYGYTF. The V gene is TRBV7-2, the J gene TRBJ1-2; unclear D gene. The germline gives CDR1 SGHTA, CDR2 FQGNSA. This CDR3 region has 14 residues. V was pared by 2 bases and J by 3 bases, with 10 bases between.

This clonotype was counted ten times or more. The J gene is TRBJ1-2, the V gene TRBV15; the D gene is possibly TRBD1 (5 bases). This CDR3 contains 13 residues. The V gene lost 9 bases and the J gene lost 5 bases, with 16 bases spanning the gap. Looked up from germline, CDR1 is LNHNV and CDR2 is YYDKDF (reference sequence). The DNA for the CDR3 is TGTGCCACGGGCGGGGAGGGGCTATATGGCTACACCTTC. Amino acids: CATGGEGLYGYTF.

In this sample, this clonotype turned up many times. V and J are TRBV4-3 and TRBJ1-3; D gene ambiguous. Deletions cut 0 bases from V and 0 bases from J, with 12 bases between. The germline V gene encodes CDR1 LGHNA and CDR2 YSLEER. The CDR3 covers 17 residues. The CDR3 protein is CASSQDSADFSGNTIYF. CDR3 sequence (DNA): TGCGCCAGCAGCCAAGATTCGGCGGACTTCTCTGGAAACACCATATATTTT.

This clonotype has at least ten counts. The rearrangement joins TRBV6-5 to TRBJ1-2; 7 bases agree with TRBD1. CDR1 and CDR2 from the germline V gene are MNHEY and SVGAGI. The junction had 10 bases not matched to a gene; V was cut back by 2 bases and J by 4 bases. The CDR3 runs 16 residues. CDR3 DNA: TGTGCCAGCAGTTACCGCAGGACAGGCCTGATCTATGGCTACACCTTC. It is translated as CASSYRRTGLIYGYTF.

Many counts were recorded for this clonotype. The V and J genes are TRBV29-1 and TRBJ2-7; D call uncertain. The CDR3 is 12 residues long. Germline V gene data show CDR1 as SQVTM and CDR2 as ANQGSEA. V shed 4 bases and J shed 5 bases, with 12 bases lying between them. The CDR3 loop reads CSVVWTGHEQYF. For the CDR3, the DNA is TGCAGCGTTGTGTGGACGGGCCACGAGCAGTACTTC.

This clonotype has ten or more counts. The chain uses TRBV12-3 or TRBV12-4 and TRBJ1-5; a possible D gene is TRBD1 (6 bases). V lost 6 bases and J lost 4, with 16 bases in between. This CDR3 is 15 amino acids long. In DNA form, the CDR3 reads TGTGCCAGCAGCAGGGGACACCCGGGGAATCAGCCCCAGCATTTT. Translated, it gives CASSRGHPGNQPQHF.

The chain uses TRBV20-1 and TRBJ1-1; tentative D call: TRBD1 (6 bases). Germline CDR1 reads DFQATT; CDR2 reads SNEGSKA (reference sequence). V shed 7 bases and J shed 3 bases, with 12 bases lying between them. CDR3 length: 12 residues. CDR3 nucleotide sequence: TGCAGTGTCCGAGGGGGTGACACTGAAGCTTTCTTT. This translates into CSVRGGDTEAFF.

This clonotype has more than one count but fewer than ten. At one of its ends the junction is not consistent with the germline gene, which may arise from a read error. J is TRBJ1-6 and V is TRBV12-3 or TRBV12-4; D ambiguous. The CDR3 extends over 13 amino acids. The CDR3 protein is CASSFGSNSPLNF. The CDR3 DNA sequence: TGTGCCAGCAGTTTCGGGAGTAATTCACCCCTCAACTTT.

This clonotype was seen at least ten times. The chain is built from TRBV5-1 and TRBJ1-2; TRBD1 aligns across 8 bases. Germline lookup yields CDR1 SGHRS and CDR2 YFSETQ. The CDR3 length is 15 residues. After removal of 3 bases from V and 4 bases from J, the junction contained 8 bases not matched to a gene. Written as DNA, the CDR3 is TGCGCCAGCAGCTCCCAGGGGGCCCCGAGCTATGGCTACACCTTC. Protein: CASSSQGAPSYGYTF.

This clonotype was observed at least ten times. V usage is TRBV20-1 and J usage is TRBJ2-3, with D uncertain. This CDR3 is 12 amino acids long. V lost 6 bases to trimming and J lost 3 bases, with 10 bases between them. Germline V gene lookup returns CDR1 DFQATT and CDR2 SNEGSKA (reference sequence). The CDR3 is CSAPDSTDTQYF. The CDR3 DNA follows: TGCAGTGCGCCCGACTCAACAGATACGCAGTATTTT.